This TCR beta chain was retrieved from a study of shared clonotypes between healthy human individuals. Original methodology: ImmunoSEQ output lacked quality scores and full-length reads, limiting matched filtering. The protocol was immunoSEQ multiplex PCR, while the TCRdb copy is restricted to in-frame clones and leaves out a portion. Clone size and V and J calls were adopted from that table, with D and trimming inferred from the DNA. The table lists approximately 100,000 clones, roughly 69% of them singletons. Material for sequencing was memory CD8+ T cells sorted from blood. Subset meaning: CD45RO+ cells pooled with CCR7-negative TemRA cells. This clonotype was sampled from a man younger than 40 in good health.

In DNA form, the CDR3 reads TGTGCCAGCAGTGAAAAGGCGGGGGGCTCAGATACGCAGTATTTT. Its translation: CASSEKAGGSDTQYF. The rearrangement uses TRBV6-1 and TRBJ2-3; 8 bases are a match to TRBD2. With 2 bases clipped from V and 4 bases from J, the junction kept 5 bases outside the gene matches. Germline lookup yields CDR1 MNHNS and CDR2 SASEGT. The CDR3 extends over 15 amino acids.